The 25 T cell receptor beta chains reported below all come from one sample, sequenced in a study of CD8 T cells in ankylosing spondylitis. TCRdb used MiXCR to reprocess the 5' RACE reads, holding one entry per CDR3 protein. The sample shows about 240,000 distinct CDR3 sequences, more than 9% of them seen only once. The sample was blood, either unsorted or a sorted T cell fraction (not recorded which). These receptors were obtained from a male donor with ankylosing spondylitis or in good health (not recorded which).

In this sample, this clonotype turned up a few times. This sequence joins TRBV30 and TRBJ1-2; D remains unclear. The CDR3 totals 13 residues. Trimming took 4 bases from V and 6 from J, leaving 15 bases between them. CDR1 GTSNPN and CDR2 SVGIG come from the germline V gene (reference sequence). The CDR3 region is CAWTSQSEDGYTF. The CDR3 region has the DNA TGTGCCTGGACTAGCCAATCCGAGGATGGCTACACCTTC. Full variable domain (remainder filled in from reference TRBV30 and TRBJ1-2): SQTIHQWPATLVQPVGSPLSLECTVEGTSNPNLYWYRQAAGRGLQLLFYSVGIGQISSEVPQNLSASRPQDRQFILSSKKLLLSDSGFYLCAWTSQSEDGYTFGSGTRLTVV.

The CDR3 sequence: CASSQENSPLHF. The CDR3 DNA reads as TGTGCCAGCAGTCAAGAGAATTCACCCCTCCACTTT. The V gene is TRBV11-2, the J gene TRBJ1-6; unclear D gene. In germline, CDR1 is SGHAT, CDR2 FQNNGV. The CDR3 length is 12 residues. Trimming removed 6 bases from V and 7 bases from J, with 7 bases in between.

This clonotype was counted ten times or more. The V and J genes are TRBV20-1 and TRBJ2-7; D may be TRBD2 (5 bases). Germline values: CDR1 DFQATT, CDR2 SNEGSKA (reference sequence). The CDR3 is 11 amino acids. V shed 4 bases and J shed 5 bases, with 9 bases lying between them. The CDR3 coding sequence is TGCAGTGCTAAGGGAGCCCACGAGCAGTACTTC. Amino acids: CSAKGAHEQYF.

The chain carries TRBV12-3 or TRBV12-4 and TRBJ2-3, with D unclear. The CDR3 is 14 amino acids. V gave up 5 bases and J gave up 1 base, with 10 bases separating them. The CDR3 region has the DNA TGTGCCAGCAGTCCTCTGTCCCGCACAGATACGCAGTATTTT. This gives the protein CASSPLSRTDTQYF.

The chain has TRBV12-3 or TRBV12-4 and TRBJ1-1; 9 nucleotides match TRBD1. J gave up 1 base and V 5 bases, and 11 bases lay outside the gene matches. This CDR3 has 17 residues. The CDR3 is CASSRGLGDRENTEAFF. The CDR3, as DNA: TGTGCCAGCAGTCGTGGGTTGGGGGACAGGGAGAACACTGAAGCTTTCTTT.

This clonotype has ten or more counts. The V call is TRBV5-1, the J call TRBJ2-1, with 7 nucleotides matching TRBD1. Germline loops: CDR1 SGHRS, CDR2 YFSETQ. The J segment lost 2 bases and the V segment lost 2 bases, leaving 10 bases of the junction unmatched. The CDR3 loop spans 17 amino acids. CDR3: CASSFTRQGRTYNEQFF. Here the CDR3 DNA reads TGCGCCAGCAGCTTTACCCGACAGGGAAGGACCTACAATGAGCAGTTCTTC.

This clonotype appeared many times. The gene calls are TRBV20-1 and TRBJ2-7, with 7 bases matching TRBD1. V trimming: 1 base; J trimming: 0 bases; junction bases outside the gene matches: 9. The V gene's germline CDR1 is DFQATT and CDR2 SNEGSKA (reference sequence). The CDR3 covers 16 residues. The CDR3 here is CSARGMGQPSSYEQYF. The CDR3 DNA is TGCAGTGCTAGAGGTATGGGACAGCCCAGCTCCTACGAGCAGTACTTC.

This clonotype was recorded a few times. The gene calls are TRBV7-6 and TRBJ2-2, with TRBD2 matching over 8 bases. Looked up from germline, CDR1 is SGHVS and CDR2 is FNYEAQ. V lost 1 base to trimming and J lost 5 bases; unmatched junction nucleotides: 3. The CDR3 loop spans 15 amino acids. The CDR3 reads CASSLGTSLTGELFF. The CDR3 region has the DNA TGTGCCAGCAGCTTAGGGACTAGCTTGACCGGGGAGCTGTTTTTT.

At least ten counts were recorded for this clonotype. The chain has TRBV5-1 and TRBJ1-2; 7 bases match TRBD1. In germline, CDR1 is SGHRS, CDR2 YFSETQ. V shed 7 bases and J 3 bases; nucleotides not matched to a gene: 12. The CDR3 is 15 amino acids. The DNA of the CDR3 is TGCGCCAGCGGCCTCCCAGGGGGTAGGCACTATGGCTACACCTTC. Its protein is CASGLPGGRHYGYTF.

This clonotype was counted many times. The genes are TRBV5-1 and TRBJ1-1, with D perhaps matching TRBD1 (5 bases). The germline gives CDR1 SGHRS, CDR2 YFSETQ. With 3 bases removed from V and 2 bases from J, the gap between germline ends came to 14 bases. The length of the CDR3 is 15 residues. In DNA form, the CDR3 reads TGCGCCAGCAGCTCAGCACCAGGGCGTAACACTGAAGCTTTCTTT. It specifies CASSSAPGRNTEAFF.

In its sample, this clonotype was seen once. The gene calls are TRBV5-1 and TRBJ2-5, with a possible D match to TRBD1 (6 bases). The CDR3 is made up of 14 amino acids. From germline, CDR1 is SGHRS and CDR2 YFSETQ. The V gene lost 4 bases and the J gene lost 4 bases, with 14 bases spanning the gap. The CDR3 DNA reads TGCGCCAGCAGCCCCACACAGGGAACAGAGACCCAGTACTTC. Translated: CASSPTQGTETQYF.

In this sample, this clonotype turned up many times. J is TRBJ1-2 and V is TRBV12-3 or TRBV12-4; TRBD1 aligns across 7 bases. The CDR3 covers 15 residues. V shed 9 bases and J 8 bases; nucleotides not matched to a gene: 18. In nucleotides, the CDR3 is TGTGCCAGTTCGGCCCGTAGGGGGCTCCTTGGAGGCTACACCTTC. Translation gives CASSARRGLLGGYTF.

This clonotype was found many times. This sequence joins TRBV10-3 and TRBJ2-2, with D hard to call. The CDR3 covers 15 residues. The V gene lost 7 bases and the J gene lost 3 bases, with 15 bases spanning the gap. Germline loops: CDR1 ENHRY, CDR2 SYGVKD. The chain's CDR3 is CAITSAGLDTGELFF. CDR3 in DNA: TGTGCCATCACTTCCGCTGGGTTGGACACCGGGGAGCTGTTTTTT.

The rearrangement links TRBV27 to TRBJ2-7; weak D call: TRBD1 (5 bases). The V end lost 5 bases, the J end lost 0 bases, and 8 bases lay between the germline ends. The length of the CDR3 is 13 residues. The V gene's germline CDR1 is MNHEY and CDR2 SMNVEV (reference sequence). The CDR3 region has the DNA TGTGCCAGCAGTCAGGGCCCCTCCTACGAGCAGTACTTC. This sequence encodes CASSQGPSYEQYF.

The chain uses TRBV7-8 and TRBJ2-7; D remains unclear. The CDR3 loop spans 12 amino acids. Germline CDR1 is SGHVS and CDR2 is FQNEAQ. V gave up 4 bases and J gave up 6 bases, with 10 bases separating them. The DNA for the CDR3 is TGTGCCAGCAGCTCAGGCTATGGCGAGCAGTACTTC. Its translation is CASSSGYGEQYF.

This clonotype was picked up many times. The chain recombines TRBV30 with TRBJ1-1; the D is unclear. Germline V gene sequence: CDR1 GTSNPN, CDR2 SVGIG (reference sequence). The germline V and J ends were trimmed by 5 bases and 8 bases, with 12 bases remaining between them. The CDR3 is 11 residues long. In nucleotides, the CDR3 is TGTGCCTGGGGGAGAAGGTCGGAAGCTTTCTTT. Translated, it gives CAWGRRSEAFF.

The chain is built from TRBV3-1 and TRBJ2-5, with D tentatively TRBD1 or TRBD2 (5 bases each). Between the trimmed V and J ends, which lost 0 bases and 5 bases, there was a span of 13 bases. This CDR3 has 15 amino acids. From germline, CDR1 is LGHDT and CDR2 YNNKEL (reference sequence). The CDR3 here is CASSQDPGSSETQYF. CDR3 bases: TGTGCCAGCAGCCAAGACCCAGGGAGCTCGGAGACCCAGTACTTC.

Ten or more counts support this clonotype. The V call is TRBV27, the J call TRBJ1-1; tentatively, D is TRBD1 (5 bases). The CDR3 contains 15 residues. Per the germline V gene, CDR1 is MNHEY and CDR2 is SMNVEV (reference sequence). V was cut by 3 bases and J by 4 bases, with 15 bases left in between. The CDR3 DNA reads TGTGCCAGCAGTTTGGGGTGGGGCAAGAGCACTGAAGCTTTCTTT. This codes for CASSLGWGKSTEAFF.

The sample holds many counts of this clonotype. The chain recombines TRBV12-3 or TRBV12-4 with TRBJ2-3, with TRBD1 identical over 7 bases. CDR3 length: 11 residues. V shed 8 bases, J shed 10 bases, and the junction held 6 bases outside the gene matches. CDR3 amino acids: CASGTTGSQYF. The DNA of the CDR3 is TGTGCCAGCGGTACGACAGGGTCGCAGTATTTT.

This clonotype was recorded at least ten times. The J gene is TRBJ1-3, the V gene TRBV27; the D is unclear. Per germline, CDR1 MNHEY and CDR2 SMNVEV (reference sequence). Trimming left V 5 bases short and J 0 bases short, with 17 bases between. This CDR3 comprises 17 residues. The CDR3 sequence is CASSVMLYGLSGNTIYF. In DNA, the CDR3 is TGTGCCAGCAGTGTTATGCTTTACGGACTCTCTGGAAACACCATATATTTT.

This clonotype showed up many times. The V gene is TRBV6-1, the J gene TRBJ2-7, with 7 bases lining up with TRBD1. The CDR3 loop spans 15 amino acids. CDR1 MNHNS and CDR2 SASEGT come from the germline V gene. With V trimmed by 6 bases and J by 4 bases, 12 bases remained unmatched. CDR3 region: CASSRPGTVWYEQYF. The CDR3 coding sequence is TGTGCCAGCAGCCGACCCGGGACAGTCTGGTACGAGCAGTACTTC.

This clonotype was found a few times. The J gene is TRBJ2-3, the V gene TRBV6-2 or TRBV6-3; D is possibly TRBD2 (6 bases). The CDR3 totals 14 residues. Germline CDR1 is MNHEY and CDR2 is SVGEGT. V lost 6 bases to trimming and J lost 4 bases, with 14 bases between them. The CDR3 spells CASSRELSADTQYF. CDR3 nucleotide sequence: TGTGCCAGCAGCCGGGAGCTATCGGCAGATACGCAGTATTTT.

This clonotype was recorded many times. The rearrangement uses TRBV20-1 and TRBJ1-5; 7 bases are a match to TRBD1. There are 15 residues in the CDR3. After removal of 3 bases from V and 5 bases from J, the junction contained 10 bases not matched to a gene. The germline gives CDR1 DFQATT, CDR2 SNEGSKA (reference sequence). In nucleotides, the CDR3 is TGCAGTGCTAGGACGGGGACAGCCGATTATCAGCCCCAGCATTTT. Translation gives CSARTGTADYQPQHF.

Many counts were recorded for this clonotype. This chain connects TRBV30 to TRBJ2-7, with TRBD1 matching over 9 bases. Unmatched junction bases numbered 13, after V lost 2 bases and J lost 5 bases. The CDR3 totals 16 residues. The germline V gene has CDR1 GTSNPN and CDR2 SVGIG (reference sequence). The CDR3 coding sequence is TGTGCCTGGAGTACCTCAGGACAGGGGTATCATCACGAGCAGTACTTC. This encodes CAWSTSGQGYHHEQYF.

This clonotype was seen repeatedly, ten times or more. This rearrangement joins TRBV6-1 to TRBJ2-1; D ambiguous. In germline, CDR1 is MNHNS, CDR2 SASEGT. Trimming cost V 1 base and J 5 bases, with 9 bases left between them. This CDR3 contains 14 residues. For the CDR3, the DNA is TGTGCCAGCAGTGAAGATTTGGCCAACAATGAGCAGTTCTTC. Its protein is CASSEDLANNEQFF.